Presented here are 22 T cell receptor beta chains from one specimen sequenced in a study of spatial heterogeneity in lung cancer. Each CDR3 protein gets one entry after TCRdb re-called the 5' RACE reads with MiXCR. Here the sample spans about 40,000 distinct CDR3 sequences, roughly 4.9% being singletons. Indicated time point: sample taken at primary tumor resection. Specimen: PBMCs, collected at surgery. Receptor source: a female donor with early-stage non-small cell lung cancer.

This clonotype was seen many times. The gene calls are TRBV9 and TRBJ2-7; 10 bases line up with TRBD2. This CDR3 has 14 amino acids. Trimming removed 3 bases from V and 0 bases from J; junction bases left unmatched: 0. Germline assignment: CDR1 SGDLS and CDR2 YYNGEE. The CDR3 DNA reads TGTGCCAGCAGCGGGACTAGCGGCTCCTACGAGCAGTACTTC. Translating it yields CASSGTSGSYEQYF.

This clonotype was seen repeatedly, ten times or more. The J gene is TRBJ1-2, the V gene TRBV12-3 or TRBV12-4; D remains ambiguous. CDR3 length equals 16 residues. Deletions cut 6 bases from V and 2 bases from J, with 19 bases between. The CDR3 DNA reads TGTGCCAGCAGACCCTCCCGGACTTCCTTCAACTATGGCTACACCTTC. Its translation: CASRPSRTSFNYGYTF.

This clonotype was found many times. The rearrangement links TRBV4-3 to TRBJ1-3; TRBD1 is a possible D gene (5 bases). From germline, CDR1 is LGHNA and CDR2 YSLEER. The CDR3 contains 13 residues. V lost 1 base, J lost 4 bases, and 5 bases lay in between. The DNA of the CDR3 is TGCGCCAGCAGCCAAGGGGGCGGAAACACCATATATTTT. Amino acid sequence: CASSQGGGNTIYF.

The chain is built from TRBV11-2 and TRBJ1-1; D perhaps matches TRBD1 (5 bases). V was shortened by 7 bases and J by 1 base, with 13 bases between the two germline ends. Germline-derived CDR1 and CDR2 are SGHAT and FQNNGV. This CDR3 contains 14 residues. This chain's CDR3 is CASNTGQANTEAFF. CDR3 in DNA: TGTGCCAGCAACACAGGCCAAGCGAACACTGAAGCTTTCTTT.

This clonotype was seen a handful of times. The rearrangement uses TRBV7-2 and TRBJ2-2; D is undetermined. Germline V gene lookup returns CDR1 SGHTA and CDR2 FQGNSA. V lost 1 base to trimming and J lost 4 bases, with 4 bases between them. This CDR3 spans 13 amino acids. CDR3 residues: CASSLDFTGELFF. The CDR3 DNA reads TGTGCCAGCAGCTTAGATTTCACCGGGGAGCTGTTTTTT.

This clonotype was counted ten times or more. J is TRBJ2-7 and V is TRBV9, with TRBD1 matching 8 bases. After removal of 2 bases from V and 7 bases from J, the junction contained 11 bases not matched to a gene. From germline, CDR1 is SGDLS and CDR2 YYNGEE. CDR3 length: 15 residues. CDR3 residues: CASSVSGTGLGEQYF. The CDR3 nucleotides read TGTGCCAGCAGCGTCTCCGGGACAGGTCTGGGGGAGCAGTACTTC.

This clonotype was seen many times. V gene TRBV12-3 or TRBV12-4 combines with J gene TRBJ1-2, with D possibly TRBD1 on 6 matching bases. The V end was cut by 1 base, the J end by 4 bases, with 10 bases between. CDR3 size: 14 residues. CDR3 coding DNA: TGTGCCAGCAGTTTAGGGGGGCGCCCCTATGGCTACACCTTC. Residues: CASSLGGRPYGYTF.

This clonotype was counted ten times or more. The chain carries TRBV7-3 and TRBJ2-7; no reliable D call. Trimming stripped 9 bases from V and 5 bases from J, with 8 bases between. The CDR3 has 10 amino acids. CDR1 and CDR2 from the germline V gene are SGHTA and FQGTGA. CDR3 in DNA: TGTGCCAGAGGCTTCCACGAGCAGTACTTC. Its protein is CARGFHEQYF. Filled out from reference TRBV7-3 and TRBJ2-7, the complete variable domain reads GAGVSQTPSNKVTEKGKYVELRCDPISGHTALYWYRQSLGQGPEFLIYFQGTGAADDSGLPNDRFFAVRPEGSVSTLKIQRTERGDSAVYLCARGFHEQYFGPGTRLTVT.

At least ten counts were recorded for this clonotype. V usage is TRBV7-9 and J usage is TRBJ1-4; possible D gene TRBD1, 5 bases. Between the trimmed V and J ends, which lost 5 bases and 4 bases, there was a span of 11 bases. This CDR3 has 14 residues. Germline V gene sequence: CDR1 SEHNR, CDR2 FQNEAQ (reference sequence). CDR3 sequence (DNA): TGTGCCAGCAGCGTTGAGGGGTATAATGAAAAACTGTTTTTT. As protein: CASSVEGYNEKLFF.

The table lists this clonotype with a few counts. The CDR3 protein is CAWSVQDRSAGANVLTF. The CDR3 nucleotides are TGTGCCTGGAGTGTACAGGACAGGTCTGCTGGGGCCAACGTCCTGACTTTC. This chain links TRBV30 with TRBJ2-6; 7 bases fit TRBD1. Germline V gene lookup returns CDR1 GTSNPN and CDR2 SVGIG (reference sequence). The CDR3 sequence is 17 residues long. Trimming removed 0 bases from V and 2 bases from J; junction bases left unmatched: 7.

Many counts were recorded for this clonotype. This chain joins TRBV12-3 or TRBV12-4 and TRBJ1-1; D is undetermined. V lost 6 bases and J 1 base, leaving 15 bases between the germline ends. This CDR3 contains 15 residues. The CDR3 nucleotides are TGTGCCAGCAGCCGATCCCGGGTCGAGAACACTGAAGCTTTCTTT. This translates into CASSRSRVENTEAFF.

This clonotype was counted many times. The chain combines TRBV13 with TRBJ1-2; D not certain. Trimming took 3 bases from V and 14 from J, leaving 16 bases between them. Germline CDR1 reads PRHDT; CDR2 reads FYEKMQ (reference sequence). The CDR3 is made up of 12 amino acids. The CDR3 here is CASSFGRVAGTF. The DNA for the CDR3 is TGTGCCAGCAGCTTCGGCAGAGTCGCGGGAACCTTC.

This clonotype was seen repeatedly, ten times or more. The CDR3 sequence: CASTEGGAPLHF. The CDR3 DNA sequence: TGTGCCAGCACCGAGGGGGGGGCACCCCTCCACTTT. The rearrangement uses TRBV27 and TRBJ1-6, with D tentatively TRBD1 (6 bases). Germline CDR1 reads MNHEY; CDR2 reads SMNVEV (reference sequence). The CDR3 sequence is 12 residues long. Trimming removed 7 bases from V and 11 bases from J, with 12 bases in between.

The chain uses TRBV6-2 or TRBV6-3 and TRBJ1-3; 9 bases match TRBD1. This CDR3 spans 15 amino acids. The germline CDR1 and CDR2 sequences are MNHEY and SVGEGT. V lost 4 bases, J lost 2 bases, and 3 bases stayed unmatched. This CDR3 reads CASSWTGEAGNTIYF. The CDR3 DNA reads as TGTGCCAGCAGTTGGACAGGGGAGGCTGGAAACACCATATATTTT.

This clonotype has ten or more counts. The V call is TRBV29-1, the J call TRBJ2-7; the D is unclear. This CDR3 is 12 amino acids long. V was pared by 2 bases and J by 0 bases, with 5 bases between. The germline CDR1 and CDR2 sequences are SQVTM and ANQGSEA. The CDR3 loop reads CSVELYSYEQYF. In DNA, the CDR3 is TGCAGCGTTGAATTGTACTCCTACGAGCAGTACTTC.

This clonotype is medium-sized (0.01 to 0.1%). CDR3 sequence: CAWMPSGYKNIQYF. CDR3 nucleotides: TGTGCCTGGATGCCTAGCGGTTACAAAAACATTCAGTACTTC. V and J are TRBV30 and TRBJ2-4; 7 nucleotides match TRBD2. CDR3 size: 14 residues. Germline V gives CDR1 GTSNPN, CDR2 SVGIG (reference sequence). Unmatched junction bases numbered 6, after V lost 4 bases and J lost 3 bases.

J is TRBJ2-3 and V is TRBV11-2; D is undetermined. V dropped 5 bases and J dropped 0 bases, with 12 bases sitting between them. Germline values: CDR1 SGHAT, CDR2 FQNNGV. The CDR3 consists of 15 residues. In nucleotides, the CDR3 is TGTGCCAGCAGCCCCACACTTCTAAGCACAGATACGCAGTATTTT. Translation gives CASSPTLLSTDTQYF.

This clonotype was counted many times. V usage is TRBV5-6 and J usage is TRBJ1-3; D not certain. Germline-derived CDR1 and CDR2 are SGHDT and YYEEEE. Trimming stripped 1 base from V and 4 bases from J, with 3 bases between. The CDR3 is made up of 12 amino acids. DNA for the CDR3: TGTGCCAGCAGCTTGATGGGAAACACCATATATTTT. Translating it yields CASSLMGNTIYF. Filled out from reference TRBV5-6 and TRBJ1-3, the complete variable domain reads DAGVTQSPTHLIKTRGQQVTLRCSPKSGHDTVSWYQQALGQGPQFIFQYYEEEERQRGNFPDRFSGHQFPNYSSELNVNALLLGDSALYLCASSLMGNTIYFGEGSWLTVV.

This clonotype was observed a few times. The chain's CDR3 is CASSSPTTAGIEQYF. For the CDR3, the DNA is TGTGCCAGCAGTTCCCCGACGACGGCGGGGATCGAGCAGTACTTC. The V and J genes are TRBV27 and TRBJ2-7; tentative D call: TRBD2 (6 bases). Germline CDR1 reads MNHEY; CDR2 reads SMNVEV (reference sequence). V was clipped by 4 bases and J by 6 bases, with 19 bases between them. The CDR3 contains 15 residues.

This clonotype showed up many times. CDR3 nucleotides: TGTGCCACCTCCCTTTCTAGCGGGGGGGCCAAAAACATTCAGTACTTC. Translation: CATSLSSGGAKNIQYF. V and J are TRBV12-3 or TRBV12-4 and TRBJ2-4; 11 bases agree with TRBD2. V lost 10 bases, J lost 1 base, and 9 bases stayed unmatched. The CDR3 runs to 16 residues.

This clonotype has ten or more counts. This chain uses TRBV7-6 with TRBJ2-3; D may match TRBD1 or TRBD2 (6 bases each). The CDR3 covers 15 residues. V lost 1 base and J 2 bases, leaving 10 bases between the germline ends. The V gene's germline CDR1 is SGHVS and CDR2 FNYEAQ. The CDR3 here is CASSLVWGATDTQYF. The CDR3 coding sequence is TGTGCCAGCAGCTTAGTTTGGGGGGCCACAGATACGCAGTATTTT.

The rearrangement links TRBV7-9 to TRBJ2-3, with 11 bases matching TRBD2. This CDR3 is built from 16 residues. With V trimmed by 3 bases and J by 3 bases, 5 bases remained unmatched. Germline V gene sequence: CDR1 SEHNR, CDR2 FQNEAQ (reference sequence). CDR3 DNA: TGTGCCAGCAGCTTGGAGAGGACTAGCGGGACAGATACGCAGTATTTT. This encodes CASSLERTSGTDTQYF. Full variable domain (remainder filled in from reference TRBV7-9 and TRBJ2-3): DTGVSQNPRHKITKRGQNVTFRCDPISEHNRLYWYRQTLGQGPEFLTYFQNEAQLEKSRLLSDRFSAERPKGSFSTLEIQRTEQGDSAMYLCASSLERTSGTDTQYFGPGTRLTVL.